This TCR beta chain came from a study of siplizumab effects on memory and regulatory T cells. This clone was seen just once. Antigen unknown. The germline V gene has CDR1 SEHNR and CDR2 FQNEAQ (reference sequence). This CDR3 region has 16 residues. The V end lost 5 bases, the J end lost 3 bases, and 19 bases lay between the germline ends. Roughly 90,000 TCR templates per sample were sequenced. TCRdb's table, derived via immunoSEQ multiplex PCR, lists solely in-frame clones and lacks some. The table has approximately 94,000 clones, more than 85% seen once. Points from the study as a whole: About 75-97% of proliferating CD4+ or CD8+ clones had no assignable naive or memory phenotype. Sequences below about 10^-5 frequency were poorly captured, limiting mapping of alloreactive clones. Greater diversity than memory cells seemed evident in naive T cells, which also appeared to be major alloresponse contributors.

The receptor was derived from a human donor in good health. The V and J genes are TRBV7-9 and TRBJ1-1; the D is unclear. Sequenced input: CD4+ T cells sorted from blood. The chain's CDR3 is CASSPPGVGPHTEAFF. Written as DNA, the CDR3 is TGTGCCAGCAGCCCTCCCGGGGTAGGGCCCCACACTGAAGCTTTCTTT.